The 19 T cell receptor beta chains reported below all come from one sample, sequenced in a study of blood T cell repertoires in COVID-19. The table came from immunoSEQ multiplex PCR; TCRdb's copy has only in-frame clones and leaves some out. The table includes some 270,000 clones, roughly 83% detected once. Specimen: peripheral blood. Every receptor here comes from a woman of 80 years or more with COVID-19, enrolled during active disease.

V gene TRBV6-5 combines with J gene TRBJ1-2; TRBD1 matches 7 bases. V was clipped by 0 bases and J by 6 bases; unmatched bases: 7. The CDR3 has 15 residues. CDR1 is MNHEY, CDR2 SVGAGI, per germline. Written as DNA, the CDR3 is TGTGCCAGCAGTTACTCCGTGACAGGGAAGAATGGCTACACCTTC. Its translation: CASSYSVTGKNGYTF.

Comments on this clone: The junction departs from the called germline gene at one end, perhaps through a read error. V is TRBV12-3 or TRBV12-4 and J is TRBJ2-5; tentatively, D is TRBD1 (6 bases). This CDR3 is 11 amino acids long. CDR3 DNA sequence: TGTGCCAGCAGCCTGGCCCTTCCAGGGGACTTC. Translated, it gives CASSLALPGDF.

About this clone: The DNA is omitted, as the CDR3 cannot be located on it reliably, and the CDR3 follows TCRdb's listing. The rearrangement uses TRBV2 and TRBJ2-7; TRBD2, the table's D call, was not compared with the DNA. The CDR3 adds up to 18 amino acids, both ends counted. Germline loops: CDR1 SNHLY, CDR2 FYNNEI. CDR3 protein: CASILGTSGVRSSYEQYV.

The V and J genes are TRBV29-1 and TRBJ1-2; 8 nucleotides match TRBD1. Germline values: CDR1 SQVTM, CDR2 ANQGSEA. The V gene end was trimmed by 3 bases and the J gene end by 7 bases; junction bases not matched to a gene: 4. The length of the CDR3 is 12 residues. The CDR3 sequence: CSVETGDAGYTF. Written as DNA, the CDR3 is TGCAGCGTTGAGACAGGGGACGCTGGCTACACCTTC.

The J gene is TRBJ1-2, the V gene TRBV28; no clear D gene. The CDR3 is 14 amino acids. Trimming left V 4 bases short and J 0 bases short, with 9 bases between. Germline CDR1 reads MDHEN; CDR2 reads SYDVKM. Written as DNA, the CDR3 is TGTGCCAGCAGTTACAGCTCCCCTAACTATGGCTACACCTTC. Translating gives CASSYSSPNYGYTF.

CDR3 region: CAWSDTGGPTNEKLFF. The DNA of the CDR3 is TGTGCCTGGAGTGATACAGGGGGCCCTACTAATGAAAAACTGTTTTTT. The V gene is TRBV30, the J gene TRBJ1-4, with TRBD1 matching 9 bases. The CDR3 contains 16 residues. The ends lost 1 base at V and 2 bases at J; junction bases unmatched: 5. CDR1 is GTSNPN and CDR2 is SVGIG in the germline V gene (reference sequence). Full variable domain (remainder filled in from reference TRBV30 and TRBJ1-4): SQTIHQWPATLVQPVGSPLSLECTVEGTSNPNLYWYRQAAGRGLQLLFYSVGIGQISSEVPQNLSASRPQDRQFILSSKKLLLSDSGFYLCAWSDTGGPTNEKLFFGSGTQLSVL.

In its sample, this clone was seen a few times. The CDR3 loop is CAGTKRGNYGYTF. DNA of the CDR3: TGTGCTGGGACTAAACGGGGAAACTATGGCTACACCTTC. The V and J genes are TRBV12-5 and TRBJ1-2; possible D gene TRBD1, 5 bases. The CDR3 totals 13 residues. The ends were cut back, 11 bases at V and 2 bases at J, with 15 bases in the middle. Germline CDR1 is LGHNT and CDR2 is FRNRAP.

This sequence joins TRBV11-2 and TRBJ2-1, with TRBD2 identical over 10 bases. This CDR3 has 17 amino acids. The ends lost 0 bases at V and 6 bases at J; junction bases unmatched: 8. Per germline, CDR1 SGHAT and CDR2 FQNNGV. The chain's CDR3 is CASSLDLVSSGGNEQFF. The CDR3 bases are TGTGCCAGCAGCTTAGATCTTGTGTCTAGCGGGGGCAATGAGCAGTTCTTC. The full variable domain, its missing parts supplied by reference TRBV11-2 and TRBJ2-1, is EAGVAQSPRYKIIEKRQSVAFWCNPISGHATLYWYQQILGQGPKLLIQFQNNGVVDDSQLPKDRFSAERLKGVDSTLKIQPAKLEDSAVYLCASSLDLVSSGGNEQFFGPGTRLTVL.

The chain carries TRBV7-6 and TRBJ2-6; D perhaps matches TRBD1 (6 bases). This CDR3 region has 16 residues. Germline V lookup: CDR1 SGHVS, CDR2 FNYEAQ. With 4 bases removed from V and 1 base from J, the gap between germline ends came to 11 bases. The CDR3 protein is CASSSTGTSGANVLTF. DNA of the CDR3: TGTGCCAGCAGCTCCACAGGGACATCTGGGGCCAACGTCCTGACTTTC. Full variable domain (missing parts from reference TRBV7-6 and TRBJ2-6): GAGVSQSPRYKVTKRGQDVALRCDPISGHVSLYWYRQALGQGPEFLTYFNYEAQQDKSGLPNDRFSAERPEGSISTLTIQRTEQRDSAMYRCASSSTGTSGANVLTFGAGSRLTVL.

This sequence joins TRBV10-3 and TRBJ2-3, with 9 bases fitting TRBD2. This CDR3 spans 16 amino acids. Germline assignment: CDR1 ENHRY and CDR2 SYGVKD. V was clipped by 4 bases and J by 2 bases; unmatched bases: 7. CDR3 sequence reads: CAISGGLAGYTDTQYF. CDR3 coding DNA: TGTGCCATCAGTGGCGGCCTAGCGGGATACACAGATACGCAGTATTTT.

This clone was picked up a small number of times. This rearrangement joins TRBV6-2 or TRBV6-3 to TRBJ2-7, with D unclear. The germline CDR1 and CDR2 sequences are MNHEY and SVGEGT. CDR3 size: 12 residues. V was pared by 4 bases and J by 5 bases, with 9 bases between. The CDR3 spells CASSLTSNEQYV. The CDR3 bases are TGTGCCAGCAGTTTAACGAGCAACGAGCAGTACGTC.

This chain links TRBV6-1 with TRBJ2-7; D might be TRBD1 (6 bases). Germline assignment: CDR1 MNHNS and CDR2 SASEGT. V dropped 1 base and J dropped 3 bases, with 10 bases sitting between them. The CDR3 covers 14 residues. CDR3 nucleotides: TGTGCCAGCAGTGAAGTCGGACAGCTCTACGAGCAGTACTTC. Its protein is CASSEVGQLYEQYF.

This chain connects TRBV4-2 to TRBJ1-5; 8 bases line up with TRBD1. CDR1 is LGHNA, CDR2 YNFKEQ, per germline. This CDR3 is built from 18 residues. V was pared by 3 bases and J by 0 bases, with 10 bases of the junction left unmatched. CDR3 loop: CASSQIRDRSLSNQPQHF. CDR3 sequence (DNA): TGTGCCAGCAGCCAGATCCGGGACAGGTCACTTAGCAATCAGCCCCAGCATTTT.

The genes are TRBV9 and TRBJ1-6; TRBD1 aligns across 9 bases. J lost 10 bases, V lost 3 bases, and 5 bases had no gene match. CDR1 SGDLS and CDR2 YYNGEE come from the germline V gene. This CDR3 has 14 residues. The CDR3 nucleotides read TGTGCCAGCAGCGGAACAGGGGGCGGCTCACCCCTCCACTTT. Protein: CASSGTGGGSPLHF.

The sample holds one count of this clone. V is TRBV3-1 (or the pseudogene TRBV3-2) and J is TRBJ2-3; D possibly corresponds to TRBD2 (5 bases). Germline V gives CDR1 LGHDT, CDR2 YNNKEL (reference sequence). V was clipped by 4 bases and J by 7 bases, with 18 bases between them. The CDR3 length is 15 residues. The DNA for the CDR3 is TGTGCCAGCAGCCTAACGATCGGTCTCGGGAATACGCAGTATTTT. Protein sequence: CASSLTIGLGNTQYF.

CDR3 nucleotide sequence: TGCGCCAGCAGCGACAGGGGGGGAGGCTCGGACACTGAAGCTTTCTTT. Translated, it gives CASSDRGGGSDTEAFF. The chain joins TRBV5-1 to TRBJ1-1; 9 positions match TRBD1. The CDR3 is 16 residues long. Trimming removed 4 bases from V and 3 bases from J; junction bases left unmatched: 10. Germline V gene data show CDR1 as SGHRS and CDR2 as YFSETQ.

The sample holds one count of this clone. Here the CDR3 reads CASSQDSWGKGAEAFF. The CDR3 DNA follows: TGTGCCAGCAGCCAAGATAGTTGGGGAAAGGGGGCTGAAGCTTTCTTT. The chain employs TRBV3-1 (or the pseudogene TRBV3-2) and TRBJ1-1; maybe TRBD1 (6 bases). V shed 0 bases and J shed 6 bases, with 17 bases lying between them. CDR3 size: 16 residues. The V gene's germline CDR1 is LGHDT and CDR2 YNNKEL (reference sequence).

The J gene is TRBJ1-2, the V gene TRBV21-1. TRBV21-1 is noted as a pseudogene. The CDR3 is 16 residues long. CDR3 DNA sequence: TGTGCCAGCAGCAAAGGAGCCCCCCCCTCTAACTATGGCTACACCTTC. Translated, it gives CASSKGAPPSNYGYTF.

This CDR3 reads CASRYTGVTGELFF. The CDR3 DNA sequence: TGTGCCAGCAGGTACACAGGGGTCACCGGGGAGCTGTTTTTT. The rearrangement uses TRBV3-1 (or the pseudogene TRBV3-2) and TRBJ2-2; TRBD1 aligns across 7 bases. V lost 6 bases and J lost 4; bases outside the gene matches: 5. The V gene's germline CDR1 is LGHDT and CDR2 YNNKEL (reference sequence). This CDR3 comprises 14 residues.